The 3 T cell receptor beta chains in this list originate from one sample, sequenced in a study of radiation and T cells in renal cell carcinoma. This table comes from immunoSEQ multiplex PCR, and its TCRdb copy is limited to in-frame clones, with some not included. The sample has over 120,000 clones; roughly 90% are singletons. Stated time point: baseline pretreatment blood. As to treatment: 15 Gy SBRT to primary tumor, nephrectomy 4 weeks later. This sample comprised blood, obtained from a patient whose treatment included radiotherapy and nephrectomy. The receptors derive from a woman aged 45 to 65 with renal cell carcinoma.

This clone appeared a few times. This chain connects TRBV6-4 to TRBJ1-6, with 7 nucleotides matching TRBD1. V was pared by 10 bases and J by 6 bases, with 9 bases of the junction left unmatched. The CDR3 spans 14 residues. Germline CDR1 is MRHNA and CDR2 is SNTAGT. CDR3: CATSQTGPNSPLHF. The CDR3 DNA is TGTGCCACCTCACAGACAGGGCCTAATTCACCCCTCCACTTT.

The chain employs TRBV6-6 and TRBJ1-4; no firm D call. The CDR3 runs to 13 residues. V was shortened by 1 base and J by 14 bases, with 14 bases between the two germline ends. CDR1 and CDR2 from the germline V gene are MNHNY and SVGAGI (reference sequence). CDR3 protein: CASSYFEGARLFF. The CDR3 DNA reads TGTGCCAGCAGTTACTTTGAGGGAGCAAGGCTGTTTTTT.

This chain connects TRBV28 to TRBJ1-2; D not certain. Germline loops: CDR1 MDHEN, CDR2 SYDVKM. There are 14 residues in the CDR3. Trimming removed 3 bases at V and 4 bases at J, with 12 bases between. CDR3 bases: TGTGCCAGCAGTTTGGCCAGCCTATTCTATGGCTACACCTTC. It specifies CASSLASLFYGYTF.